The 15 T cell receptor beta chains given below trace back to one sample, sequenced in a study of tumor-infiltrating lymphocytes in primary liver carcinoma. Germline DNA was also extracted, and blood RNA was taken from unsorted whole blood. TCR beta cDNA was reverse-transcribed from around 0.55 ug of total RNA. The reaction used a constant-region primer and ProtoScript II reverse transcriptase. Three nested multiplex PCR rounds of slightly modified ARM-PCR generated TCR beta libraries. The opening two PCR rounds, ten to eleven cycles each, paired TRBV1-TRBV30 forward primers with a C-beta reverse primer. TCRdb independently ran MiXCR on the multiplex PCR reads; one entry per CDR3 protein. The sample has around 330,000 distinct CDR3 sequences; almost 60% are singletons. Sequencing was done on a sample of peripheral blood. These receptor sequences come from a woman in her 30s with primary liver carcinoma and hepatitis B virus infection.

The chain has TRBV4-1 and TRBJ2-7; no definite D call. Trimming removed 7 bases from V and 0 bases from J, with 16 bases in between. CDR1 and CDR2 from the germline V gene are MGHRA and YSYEKL. The CDR3 runs to 15 residues. The CDR3 protein is CASTQSRGHSYEQYF. CDR3 sequence (DNA): TGCGCCAGCACCCAGAGTCGTGGCCACTCCTACGAGCAGTACTTC.

On this clonotype itself: The germline gene is not matched at one end of the junction; a read error may be the cause. The chain combines TRBV11-2 with TRBJ2-7, with D hard to call. Germline assignment: CDR1 SGHAT and CDR2 FQNNGV. The CDR3 extends over 14 amino acids. The DNA for the CDR3 is TGTGCCAGAAGCTTAGATGCTAGTGGCTACGAGCAGTACTTC. Translating it yields CARSLDASGYEQYF.

In this sample, this clonotype turned up many times. V usage is TRBV11-2 and J usage is TRBJ2-3; the D gene is possibly TRBD2 (5 bases). CDR1 is SGHAT and CDR2 is FQNNGV in the germline V gene. V was clipped by 8 bases and J by 3 bases, with 12 bases between them. CDR3 length: 13 residues. The CDR3 sequence is CASGLSGTDTQYF. In DNA, the CDR3 is TGTGCCAGCGGACTTTCCGGGACAGATACGCAGTATTTT.

A word on this clonotype: At one end, the junction sequence differs from germline, possibly due to a read error. This sequence joins TRBV11-2 and TRBJ1-6, with D uncertain. The germline CDR1 and CDR2 sequences are SGHAT and FQNNGV. The CDR3 runs 13 residues. CDR3 loop: CASSGSGNSPLRF. The CDR3 DNA reads TGTGCCAGCAGCGGAAGTGGGAATTCACCCCTCCGCTTT.

The chain combines TRBV13 with TRBJ1-5, with D unresolved. V was shortened by 5 bases and J by 4 bases, with 9 bases between the two germline ends. The CDR3 is 13 residues long. Germline V CDR1 and CDR2: PRHDT, FYEKMQ (reference sequence). In DNA, the CDR3 is TGTGCCAGCAGCGTACAGAGAAATCAGCCCCAGCATTTT. Amino acid sequence: CASSVQRNQPQHF.

This clonotype was found once. A clone one base away is much larger, so this may be a read error. V gene TRBV6-2 or TRBV6-3 combines with J gene TRBJ2-2; TRBD2 matches at 8 bases. The CDR3 totals 14 residues. The V gene's germline CDR1 is MNHEY and CDR2 SVGEGT. Losses at the gene ends were 6 bases for V and 7 bases for J; bases not matched to a gene: 7. The CDR3 here is CASREAGDIGELFF. In DNA form, the CDR3 reads TGTGCCAGCAGAGAAGCGGGAGACATCGGGGAGCTGTTTTTT.

About this clonotype itself: One end of the junction fails to match germline, which may point to a read error. The V gene is TRBV11-2, the J gene TRBJ2-5; D tentatively fits TRBD1 or TRBD2 (5 bases each). The CDR3 extends over 14 amino acids. Germline CDR1 and CDR2: SGHAT and FQNNGV. The CDR3 DNA is TGTACCAGCAGCGAACGGGACGTAAAAGAGACCCAGAACTTC. Translation gives CTSSERDVKETQNF.

Turning to this clonotype: This may be a read error, as it is one base from a much larger clone. V and J are TRBV29-1 and TRBJ2-1; the D is unclear. The germline V gene encodes CDR1 SQVTM and CDR2 ANQGSEA. The CDR3 runs 11 residues. The CDR3 reads CSVDEYNERFF. As DNA, the CDR3 is TGCAGCGTTGACGAGTACAATGAGCGGTTCTTC.

Note on this clonotype: Since no conserved phenylalanine or tryptophan closes the CDR3, a read error is the likely cause. The chain carries TRBV29-1 and TRBJ1-1, with TRBD1 matching over 9 bases. V was pared by 4 bases and J by 8 bases, with 8 bases of the junction left unmatched. CDR1 and CDR2 from the germline V gene are SQVTM and ANQGSEA. The CDR3 is 13 amino acids. The CDR3 sequence: CSVVGQGLTEAFL. For the CDR3, the DNA is TGCAGCGTTGTGGGACAGGGTTTAACCGAAGCTTTCTTA.

The table lists this clonotype with many counts. This chain uses TRBV10-2 with TRBJ2-7, with D perhaps matching TRBD2 (5 bases). Germline V gives CDR1 WSHSY, CDR2 SAAADI. The CDR3 length is 14 residues. Trimming took 2 bases from V and 6 from J, leaving 14 bases between them. CDR3 residues: CASSEPGRTPEQYF. The CDR3 DNA reads TGCGCCAGCAGTGAGCCCGGACGGACTCCCGAGCAGTACTTC.

This sequence joins TRBV29-1 and TRBJ2-3; 12 bases are shared with TRBD2. The CDR3 consists of 14 residues. Unmatched junction bases numbered 9, after V lost 7 bases and J lost 7 bases. Germline values: CDR1 SQVTM, CDR2 ANQGSEA. The CDR3, as DNA: TGCAGCGCAAGCACGACTAGCGGGAGTAATACGCAGTATTTT. It codes for CSASTTSGSNTQYF.

Regarding this clonotype: One junction end disagrees with the germline gene, perhaps due to a read error. The chain uses TRBV11-3 and TRBJ2-1; 14 bases are a match to TRBD2. The CDR3 totals 18 residues. CDR1 SGHNT and CDR2 YENEEA come from the germline V gene. CDR3 sequence reads: CVSSSYFGLAGGSNEQFF. The CDR3 bases are TGTGTCAGCAGTTCCTACTTTGGACTAGCGGGAGGTTCGAATGAGCAGTTCTTC.

V usage is TRBV5-1 and J usage is TRBJ2-3; no definite D call. The CDR3 is made up of 11 amino acids. Trimming stripped 7 bases from V and 6 bases from J, with 9 bases between. CDR1 is SGHRS and CDR2 is YFSETQ in the germline V gene. The CDR3 DNA follows: TGCGCCAGCGGCGCGGCGGATACGCAGTATTTT. Translated: CASGAADTQYF.

On this clonotype itself: A much bigger clone sits one base away, suggesting this may be a read error. V usage is TRBV29-1 and J usage is TRBJ2-2; D not resolved. The CDR3 length is 14 residues. Trimming took off 5 bases at V and 4 bases at J, with 14 bases between the two ends. The germline CDR1 and CDR2 sequences are SQVTM and ANQGSEA. Written as DNA, the CDR3 is TGCAGCGTTCTGACCCTGTTGAGCACCGGGGAGCTGTTTTTT. This gives the protein CSVLTLLSTGELFF.

This clonotype has at least ten counts. This rearrangement joins TRBV29-1 to TRBJ2-3; D uncertain. Germline CDR1 reads SQVTM; CDR2 reads ANQGSEA. This CDR3 contains 12 residues. V was clipped by 4 bases and J by 3 bases, with 8 bases between them. CDR3 protein: CSVATSTDTQYF. For the CDR3, the DNA is TGCAGCGTTGCAACTTCTACAGATACGCAGTATTTT.